Listed here are 25 T cell receptor beta chains from one sample, sequenced in a study of blood T cell repertoires in COVID-19. Method: immunoSEQ multiplex PCR; TCRdb's copy keeps in-frame clones and lacks some. The sample includes approximately 210,000 clones, approximately 90% of them seen just once. Sequencing was carried out using peripheral blood. The receptor set was obtained from a man under 40 with acute or convalescent COVID-19.

The chain employs TRBV30 and TRBJ1-1; a possible D gene is TRBD1 (5 bases). V lost 2 bases, J lost 1 base, and 8 bases lay in between. Germline loops: CDR1 GTSNPN, CDR2 SVGIG (reference sequence). The CDR3 loop spans 13 amino acids. The CDR3 spells CAWSRTGNTEAFF. In DNA form, the CDR3 reads TGTGCCTGGAGTAGAACAGGGAACACTGAAGCTTTCTTT.

A word on this clone: The same CDR3 is also encoded by other DNA sequences in this sample. This chain links TRBV5-1 with TRBJ2-3; tentatively, D is TRBD1 (5 bases). Trimming removed 4 bases from V and 6 bases from J, with 9 bases in between. The CDR3 consists of 12 residues. Per the germline V gene, CDR1 is SGHRS and CDR2 is YFSETQ. The DNA of the CDR3 is TGCGCCAGCAGCCGCCAGGGTGATACGCAGTATTTT. It yields the protein CASSRQGDTQYF.

The chain uses TRBV19 and TRBJ1-1; D might be TRBD1 (5 bases). V was trimmed by 4 bases and J by 9 bases, leaving 18 bases between them. Germline assignment: CDR1 LNHDA and CDR2 SQIVND (reference sequence). The CDR3 loop spans 14 amino acids. CDR3 region: CASSTHQRTNKAFF. The CDR3 DNA reads TGTGCCAGTAGTACCCATCAACGGACAAACAAAGCTTTCTTT.

This clone was seen only once. This chain joins TRBV5-1 and TRBJ2-3; no definite D call. This CDR3 comprises 14 residues. With 0 bases removed from V and 3 bases from J, the gap between germline ends came to 8 bases. Germline-derived CDR1 and CDR2 are SGHRS and YFSETQ. DNA for the CDR3: TGCGCCAGCAGCTTGGCACACGCAACAGATACGCAGTATTTT. Its translation is CASSLAHATDTQYF.

J is TRBJ1-3 and V is TRBV9; unclear D gene. The V end lost 4 bases, the J end lost 3 bases, and 14 bases lay between the germline ends. Looked up from germline, CDR1 is SGDLS and CDR2 is YYNGEE. The CDR3 covers 15 residues. CDR3 nucleotides: TGTGCCAGCAGCCCGGGTCGAACCGGTGGAAACACCATATATTTT. Translation gives CASSPGRTGGNTIYF.

V gene TRBV5-1 combines with J gene TRBJ2-1, with 13 bases lining up with TRBD2. The CDR3 spans 20 residues. V dropped 6 bases and J dropped 5; count of bases not matched to a gene: 20. Looked up from germline, CDR1 is SGHRS and CDR2 is YFSETQ. CDR3 nucleotide sequence: TGCGCCAGCAAGGTCAGAATTGGGGGATTTGGACTAGCGGGGGACAATGAGCAGTTCTTC. This encodes CASKVRIGGFGLAGDNEQFF.

This clone was seen once. The V and J genes are TRBV5-4 and TRBJ1-2; D is uncertain. Deletions cut 1 base from V and 8 bases from J, with 9 bases between. CDR1 and CDR2 from the germline V gene are SGHNT and YYREEE (reference sequence). CDR3 length: 12 amino acids. The CDR3 bases are TGTGCCAGCAGCTTGACCGGGTTCGGCTACACCTTC. This codes for CASSLTGFGYTF.

This chain uses TRBV18 with TRBJ2-1, with a possible D match to TRBD1 (6 bases). V shed 0 bases and J shed 9 bases, with 12 bases lying between them. CDR3 size: 14 residues. Germline lookup yields CDR1 KGHSH and CDR2 LQKENI. The CDR3 is CASSPPAGVGEQFF. The CDR3 DNA is TGTGCCAGCTCACCACCGGCAGGGGTGGGTGAGCAGTTCTTC.

DNA of the CDR3: TGTGCCAGCAGCGTAGTGGGAGGGGAAGAGACCCAGTACTTC. Translated: CASSVVGGEETQYF. The chain recombines TRBV9 with TRBJ2-5; 7 bases are a match to TRBD2. CDR1 and CDR2 from the germline V gene are SGDLS and YYNGEE. This CDR3 contains 14 residues. V gave up 0 bases and J gave up 3 bases; unmatched junction bases: 2.

The chain recombines TRBV16 with TRBJ2-3; 8 positions agree with TRBD2. Germline V lookup: CDR1 KGHSY, CDR2 FQNENV. The CDR3 has 18 residues. V was pared by 2 bases and J by 6 bases, with 16 bases of the junction left unmatched. The DNA for the CDR3 is TGTGCCAGCAGCCAACAAAGCGGGGGACTGAGCATGTGGGATACGCAGTATTTT. Protein: CASSQQSGGLSMWDTQYF.

The genes are TRBV5-8 and TRBJ2-7; D unresolved. V was pared by 0 bases and J by 2 bases, with 9 bases between. CDR1 SGHTS and CDR2 YDEGEE come from the germline V gene. The CDR3 length is 14 residues. The CDR3, as DNA: TGTGCCAGCAGCTTGGTTGCGGAACCCTACGAGCAGTACTTC. Translated, it gives CASSLVAEPYEQYF.

The chain employs TRBV19 and TRBJ2-2, with unresolved D. Per the germline V gene, CDR1 is LNHDA and CDR2 is SQIVND (reference sequence). The V gene lost 3 bases and the J gene lost 0 bases, with 8 bases spanning the gap. The CDR3 totals 15 residues. The CDR3 loop is CASSIIGANTGELFF. The DNA for the CDR3 is TGTGCCAGTAGTATTATCGGAGCGAACACCGGGGAGCTGTTTTTT.

As regards this clone: This specimen includes other DNA sequences encoding the same CDR3. The chain links TRBV19 to TRBJ1-1, with D hard to call. Trimming cost V 3 bases and J 5 bases, with 7 bases left between them. The length of the CDR3 is 12 residues. CDR1 is LNHDA and CDR2 is SQIVND in the germline V gene (reference sequence). The CDR3: CASSIGVTEAFF. The CDR3 DNA reads TGTGCCAGTAGTATCGGGGTAACTGAAGCTTTCTTT.

V and J are TRBV28 and TRBJ2-4; the D is unclear. V dropped 6 bases and J dropped 5 bases, with 14 bases sitting between them. In germline, CDR1 is MDHEN, CDR2 SYDVKM. The CDR3 length is 14 residues. CDR3 region: CASSLTLGQNIQYF. The CDR3, as DNA: TGTGCCAGCAGCCTAACATTGGGCCAAAACATTCAGTACTTC.

The chain uses TRBV7-3 and TRBJ2-6; D is ambiguous. CDR1 and CDR2 from the germline V gene are SGHTA and FQGTGA. The CDR3 extends over 15 amino acids. V was cut by 5 bases and J by 0 bases, with 8 bases left in between. The CDR3 coding sequence is TGTGCCAGCAGCCCTTTTAACTCTGGGGCCAACGTCCTGACTTTC. It translates to CASSPFNSGANVLTF.

The chain uses TRBV30 and TRBJ2-7; 11 positions match TRBD2. The CDR3 runs 14 residues. Germline CDR1 GTSNPN, CDR2 SVGIG (reference sequence). CDR3 sequence: CARRSSGGSYEQYF. In DNA, the CDR3 is TGTGCTAGAAGGTCTAGCGGGGGGTCCTACGAGCAGTACTTC. Looking up the rest from reference TRBV30 and TRBJ2-7 gives the full variable domain: SQTIHQWPATLVQPVGSPLSLECTVEGTSNPNLYWYRQAAGRGLQLLFYSVGIGQISSEVPQNLSASRPQDRQFILSSKKLLLSDSGFYLCARRSSGGSYEQYFGPGTRLTVT.

The genes are TRBV6-4 and TRBJ1-6, with D maybe TRBD1 (6 bases). Trimming stripped 6 bases from V and 6 bases from J, with 18 bases between. The germline V gene encodes CDR1 MRHNA and CDR2 SNTAGT. The CDR3 runs 16 residues. CDR3: CASSPRGSGGNSPLHF. The CDR3 DNA is TGTGCCAGCAGCCCGAGGGGGTCTGGGGGTAATTCACCCCTCCACTTT.

The rearrangement joins TRBV24-1 to TRBJ2-1, with a possible D match to TRBD2 (6 bases). V gave up 1 base and J gave up 5 bases, with 14 bases separating them. Germline lookup yields CDR1 KGHDR and CDR2 SFDVKD. CDR3 size: 16 residues. The CDR3, as DNA: TGTGCCACCAGTGATTTCGGGGGACCGATCGACAATGAGCAGTTCTTC. Its translation is CATSDFGGPIDNEQFF.

The chain carries TRBV5-1 and TRBJ2-3, with D perhaps matching TRBD2 (5 bases). The CDR3 sequence is 13 residues long. Germline CDR1 SGHRS, CDR2 YFSETQ. Trimming took off 4 bases at V and 5 bases at J, with 11 bases between the two ends. The CDR3 region has the DNA TGCGCCAGCAGCGGGAGATGGGGAGATACGCAGTATTTT. Translation gives CASSGRWGDTQYF.

The chain is built from TRBV29-1 and TRBJ2-7; D is perhaps TRBD2 (6 bases). CDR3 length: 13 amino acids. Germline lookup yields CDR1 SQVTM and CDR2 ANQGSEA. V was cut by 6 bases and J by 2 bases, with 14 bases left in between. The CDR3 is CSVARGTAYEQYF. CDR3 nucleotides: TGCAGCGTCGCACGCGGGACGGCCTACGAGCAGTACTTC.

The CDR3 DNA reads as TGTGCCATCAGTGAGGTAGCGGGGGTCGGAGAGACCCAGTACTTC. The encoded protein is CAISEVAGVGETQYF. V and J are TRBV10-3 and TRBJ2-5, with 9 bases identical to TRBD2. The CDR3 sequence is 15 residues long. CDR1 and CDR2 from the germline V gene are ENHRY and SYGVKD. J gave up 4 bases and V 2 bases, and 5 bases lay outside the gene matches.

The genes are TRBV5-5 and TRBJ2-7; D is perhaps TRBD2 (5 bases). The germline V gene encodes CDR1 SGHKS and CDR2 YYEKEE (reference sequence). The CDR3 length is 14 residues. V was trimmed by 0 bases and J by 4 bases, leaving 11 bases between them. DNA of the CDR3: TGTGCCAGCAGCTTGGCGGTCGGGATATACGAGCAGTACTTC. Protein product: CASSLAVGIYEQYF.

This chain connects TRBV5-1 to TRBJ1-2, with TRBD1 matching over 9 bases. The CDR3 consists of 15 residues. Germline CDR1 SGHRS, CDR2 YFSETQ. After removal of 4 bases from V and 4 bases from J, the junction contained 8 bases not matched to a gene. This CDR3 is CASSGGQGGFYGYTF. The CDR3 DNA is TGCGCCAGCAGCGGGGGACAGGGAGGATTCTATGGCTACACCTTC.

The genes are TRBV7-9 and TRBJ1-4; TRBD1 agrees at 10 bases. Germline values: CDR1 SEHNR, CDR2 FQNEAQ (reference sequence). V dropped 5 bases and J dropped 4; count of bases not matched to a gene: 4. The CDR3 covers 15 residues. CDR3 sequence (DNA): TGTGCCAGCAGCCCGAGGACAGGGGGTAATGAAAAACTGTTTTTT. Translated: CASSPRTGGNEKLFF.

This clone has only a few counts. This rearrangement joins TRBV7-9 to TRBJ2-2; D is ambiguous. Germline V gives CDR1 SEHNR, CDR2 FQNEAQ (reference sequence). Trimming took 5 bases from V and 0 from J, leaving 7 bases between them. This CDR3 comprises 14 residues. This chain's CDR3 is CASSRAPNTGELFF. CDR3 DNA sequence: TGTGCCAGCAGCCGCGCCCCGAACACCGGGGAGCTGTTTTTT.